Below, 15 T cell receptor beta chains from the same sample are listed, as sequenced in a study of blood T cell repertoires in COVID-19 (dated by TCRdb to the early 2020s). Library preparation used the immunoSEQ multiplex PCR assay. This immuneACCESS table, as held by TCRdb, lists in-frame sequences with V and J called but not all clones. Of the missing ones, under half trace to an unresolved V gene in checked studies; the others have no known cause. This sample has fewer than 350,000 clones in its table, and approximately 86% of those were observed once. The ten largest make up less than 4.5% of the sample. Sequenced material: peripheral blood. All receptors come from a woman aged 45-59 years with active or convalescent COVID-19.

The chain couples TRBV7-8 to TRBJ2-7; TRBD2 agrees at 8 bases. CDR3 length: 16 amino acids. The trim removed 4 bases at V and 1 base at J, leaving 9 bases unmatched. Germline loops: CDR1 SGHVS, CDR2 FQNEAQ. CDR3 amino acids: CASSSPGAGESYEQYF. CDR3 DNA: TGTGCCAGCAGCTCACCAGGAGCGGGGGAGTCCTACGAGCAGTACTTC.

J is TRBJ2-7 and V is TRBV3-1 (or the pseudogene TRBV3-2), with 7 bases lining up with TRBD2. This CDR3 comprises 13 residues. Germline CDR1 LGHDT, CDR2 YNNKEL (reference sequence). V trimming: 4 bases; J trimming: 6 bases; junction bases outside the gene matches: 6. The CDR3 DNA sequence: TGTGCCAGCAGCCCCAGCGGGACTCCCGAGCAGTACTTC. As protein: CASSPSGTPEQYF.

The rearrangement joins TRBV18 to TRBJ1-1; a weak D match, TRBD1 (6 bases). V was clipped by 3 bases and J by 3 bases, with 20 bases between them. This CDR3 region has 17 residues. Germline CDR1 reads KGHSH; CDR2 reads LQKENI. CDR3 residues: CASSPETTGNTHTEAFF. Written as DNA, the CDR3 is TGTGCCAGCTCACCGGAAACTACAGGGAATACTCACACTGAAGCTTTCTTT.

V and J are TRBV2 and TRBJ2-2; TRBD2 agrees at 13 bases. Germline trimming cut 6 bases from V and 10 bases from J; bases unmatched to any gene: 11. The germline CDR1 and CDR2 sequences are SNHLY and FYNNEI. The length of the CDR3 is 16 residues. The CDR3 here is CASRPTLAGGQAELFF. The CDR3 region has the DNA TGTGCCAGCAGGCCCACACTAGCGGGAGGGCAAGCGGAGCTGTTTTTT.

For the CDR3, the DNA is TGTGCCAGCAGTTTAAGGTGGGCTAGCGGGAATACTCTTGGCTACAATGAGCAGTTCTTC. Translating gives CASSLRWASGNTLGYNEQFF. The chain links TRBV28 to TRBJ2-1; TRBD2 matches at 9 bases. Germline lookup yields CDR1 MDHEN and CDR2 SYDVKM. The CDR3 is 20 residues long. V gave up 2 bases and J gave up 3 bases; unmatched junction bases: 17. The full variable domain, its missing parts supplied by reference TRBV28 and TRBJ2-1, is DVKVTQSSRYLVKRTGEKVFLECVQDMDHENMFWYRQDPGLGLRLIYFSYDVKMKEKGDIPEGYSVSREKKERFSLILESASTNQTSMYLCASSLRWASGNTLGYNEQFFGPGTRLTVL.

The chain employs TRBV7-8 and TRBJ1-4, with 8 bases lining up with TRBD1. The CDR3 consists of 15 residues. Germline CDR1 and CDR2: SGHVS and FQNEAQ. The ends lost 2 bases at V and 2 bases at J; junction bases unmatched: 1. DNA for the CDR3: TGTGCCAGCAGCTTACGACAGGGGACTAATGAAAAACTGTTTTTT. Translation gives CASSLRQGTNEKLFF.

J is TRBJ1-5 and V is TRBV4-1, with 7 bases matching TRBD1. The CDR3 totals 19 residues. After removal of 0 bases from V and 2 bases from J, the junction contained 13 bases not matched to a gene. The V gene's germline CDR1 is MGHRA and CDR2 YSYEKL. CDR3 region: CASSQDGPPDRARNQPQHF. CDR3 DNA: TGCGCCAGCAGCCAAGATGGACCTCCTGACAGGGCCCGCAATCAGCCCCAGCATTTT.

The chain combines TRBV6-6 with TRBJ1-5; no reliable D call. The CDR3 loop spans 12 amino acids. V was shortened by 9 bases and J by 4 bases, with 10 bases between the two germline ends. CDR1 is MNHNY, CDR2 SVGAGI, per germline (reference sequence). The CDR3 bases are TGTGCCAGTGCTACGGGGAATCAGCCCCAGCATTTT. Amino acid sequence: CASATGNQPQHF.

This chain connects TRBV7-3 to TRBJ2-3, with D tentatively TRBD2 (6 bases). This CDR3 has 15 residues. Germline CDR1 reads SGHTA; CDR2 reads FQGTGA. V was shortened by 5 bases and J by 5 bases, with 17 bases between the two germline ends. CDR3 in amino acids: CASSRQGGRGDTQYF. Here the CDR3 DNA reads TGTGCCAGCAGCCGCCAGGGAGGAAGAGGAGATACGCAGTATTTT. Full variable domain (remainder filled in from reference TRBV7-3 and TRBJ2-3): GAGVSQTPSNKVTEKGKYVELRCDPISGHTALYWYRQSLGQGPEFLIYFQGTGAADDSGLPNDRFFAVRPEGSVSTLKIQRTERGDSAVYLCASSRQGGRGDTQYFGPGTRLTVL.

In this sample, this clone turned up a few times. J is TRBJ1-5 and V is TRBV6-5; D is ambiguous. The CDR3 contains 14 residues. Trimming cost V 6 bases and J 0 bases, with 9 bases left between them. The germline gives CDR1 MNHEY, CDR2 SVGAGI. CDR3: CASSRQYSNQPQHF. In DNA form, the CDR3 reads TGTGCCAGCAGCCGACAATATAGCAATCAGCCCCAGCATTTT.

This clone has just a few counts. The DNA for the CDR3 is TGCGCCAGCAGCCCCGGGGCAGGGGGCATGGAGACCCAGTACTTC. Its protein product is CASSPGAGGMETQYF. This chain links TRBV5-1 with TRBJ2-5, with 8 bases aligning to TRBD1. Unmatched junction bases numbered 10, after V lost 4 bases and J lost 5 bases. This CDR3 spans 15 amino acids. The germline V gene has CDR1 SGHRS and CDR2 YFSETQ.

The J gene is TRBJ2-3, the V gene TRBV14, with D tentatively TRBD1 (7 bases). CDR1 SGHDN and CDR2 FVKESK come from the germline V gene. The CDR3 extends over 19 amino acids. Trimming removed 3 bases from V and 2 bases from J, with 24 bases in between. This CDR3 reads CASSQRDSFIMHATDTQYF. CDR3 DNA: TGTGCCAGCAGCCAGCGGGACAGTTTCATCATGCACGCCACAGATACGCAGTATTTT.

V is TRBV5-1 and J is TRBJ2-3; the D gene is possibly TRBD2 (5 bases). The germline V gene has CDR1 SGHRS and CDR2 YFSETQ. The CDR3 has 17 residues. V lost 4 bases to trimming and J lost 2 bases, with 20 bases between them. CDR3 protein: CASSPEASTSFTDTQYF. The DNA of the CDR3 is TGCGCCAGCAGCCCAGAAGCTTCTACTAGTTTCACAGATACGCAGTATTTT.

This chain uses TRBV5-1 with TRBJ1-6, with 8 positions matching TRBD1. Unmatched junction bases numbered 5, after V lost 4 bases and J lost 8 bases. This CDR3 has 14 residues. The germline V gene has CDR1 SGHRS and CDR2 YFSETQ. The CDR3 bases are TGCGCCAGCAGCACTGACAGGGGACATTCACCCCTCCACTTT. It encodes CASSTDRGHSPLHF.

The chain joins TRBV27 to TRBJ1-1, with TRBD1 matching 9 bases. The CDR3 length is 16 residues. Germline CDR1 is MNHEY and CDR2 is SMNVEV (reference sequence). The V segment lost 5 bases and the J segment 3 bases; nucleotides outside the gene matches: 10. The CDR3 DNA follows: TGTGCCAGCAGTCCCAAGTACAGGGGGCTGGACACTGAAGCTTTCTTT. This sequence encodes CASSPKYRGLDTEAFF.